These 2 T cell receptor beta chains were sequenced from one sample in a study of OX40 agonist ivuxolimab in advanced cancers. TCRdb keeps only in-frame clones here, not all; method: immunoSEQ multiplex PCR. The data show about 15,000 clones, more than 75% seen once. The sample in question was CD4+ or CD8+ T cells sorted from blood, obtained in a trial of the OX40 agonist ivuxolimab. The receptors derive from an adult with an advanced solid tumor such as melanoma, head and neck, liver or kidney cancer.

The J gene is TRBJ2-1, the V gene TRBV7-2; no firm D call. Trimming cost V 5 bases and J 9 bases, with 11 bases left between them. Germline CDR1 and CDR2: SGHTA and FQGNSA. This CDR3 comprises 12 residues. The CDR3 sequence: CASSLGKGEQFF. CDR3 coding DNA: TGTGCCAGCAGCCTCGGTAAGGGTGAGCAGTTCTTC.

The chain joins TRBV30 to TRBJ1-1; D ambiguous. This CDR3 contains 13 residues. Germline-derived CDR1 and CDR2 are GTSNPN and SVGIG (reference sequence). Trimming shortened V by 0 bases and J by 2 bases, and 7 bases separated the two germline ends. The CDR3 spells CAWSVYGNTEAFF. Here the CDR3 DNA reads TGTGCCTGGAGTGTTTACGGTAACACTGAAGCTTTCTTT.